This TCR beta chain was recovered during a study of tumour-infiltrating T cells in Burkitt lymphoma. On the study more broadly: All epidemiological Burkitt lymphoma subtypes were represented in the cohort.

V lost 0 bases and J lost 3; bases outside the gene matches: 0. The germline V gene has CDR1 SGDLS and CDR2 YYNGEE. This CDR3 is 14 amino acids long. Data came from immunoSEQ multiplex PCR; TCRdb stores just in-frame clones and leaves some out. Seen here are around 45,000 clones, around 29% observed once, and the top ten hold approximately 2.6%. J is TRBJ2-7 and V is TRBV9, with 10 bases that match TRBD1. Source material: tumor tissue. The sequence derives from a human donor with Burkitt lymphoma. The CDR3 region is CASSVGDRGYEQYF. The CDR3 nucleotides are TGTGCCAGCAGCGTAGGGGACAGGGGCTACGAGCAGTACTTC. The variable domain in full, completed from reference TRBV9 and TRBJ2-7, reads DSGVTQTPKHLITATGQRVTLRCSPRSGDLSVYWYQQSLDQGLQFLIQYYNGEERAKGNILERFSAQQFPDLHSELNLSSLELGDSALYFCASSVGDRGYEQYFGPGTRLTVT.